These T cell receptor beta chains were read from a single sample in a study of early T cells in non-severe SARS-CoV-2 infection. In TCRdb, the 5' RACE reads were re-called with MiXCR into one record per CDR3 protein. The top ten hold 5% to 7% of the sample, which has tens of thousands of distinct CDR3 sequences, 11% to 15% seen once. The sample consisted of whole blood. The receptors were gathered from an adult who was a healthcare worker with PCR-confirmed SARS-CoV-2 infection or an uninfected control (not recorded which). Each CDR3 is given with its conserved first and last residue.

>TRBJ2-1|TRBV20-1
CSARTRTGWDNEQFF
>TRBJ1-1|TRBV29-1
CSVARTGSTEAFF
>TRBJ2-1|TRBV4-2
CASSQWMRDRGQSEQFF
>TRBJ2-7|TRBV29-1
CSVGAGGNPFYEQYF
>TRBJ2-3|TRBV5-1
CASKMGGYTDTQYF
>TRBJ2-3|TRBV12-5
CASGLETGRTDTQYF
>TRBJ1-1|TRBV7-2
CASSLAYVGEAFF
>TRBJ2-3|TRBV28
CASSSLAGFITDTQYF
>TRBJ1-1|TRBV3-1
CASSHPSGNTEAFF
>TRBJ1-5|TRBV2
CASSRDSNQPQHF
>TRBJ2-7|TRBV5-4
CASSLDGSGGMYEQYF
>TRBJ2-5|TRBV29-1
CSVGWRETQYF
>TRBJ2-7|TRBV29-1
CSVEVSYEQYF
>TRBJ1-2|TRBV11-2
CASSSTGGMDYGYTF
>TRBJ1-5|TRBV4-3
CASSPTAEGNQPQHF
>TRBJ1-4|TRBV2
CASSEDRGIEKLFF
>TRBJ2-7|TRBV18
CASSPDRAYSYEQYF
>TRBJ2-2|TRBV11-2
CASSLGQGFTGELFF
>TRBJ1-6|TRBV5-6
CASSLVNSPLHF
>TRBJ1-3|TRBV6-5
CASSYGEYGNTIYF
>TRBJ1-1|TRBV12-3/TRBV12-4
CASSQGDWREAFF
>TRBJ1-5|TRBV5-1
CASSPTGGNQPQHF
>TRBJ2-3|TRBV7-2
CASSYTTSGAADTQYF
>TRBJ2-2|TRBV4-1
CASSQITRPDTGELFF
>TRBJ2-1|TRBV27
CASSSRTGTYNEQFF
>TRBJ2-2|TRBV7-9
CASSLGTGGDTGELFF
>TRBJ2-7|TRBV11-2
CASSLGHVYEQYF
>TRBJ1-5|TRBV20-1
CSARERGTSNQPQHF
>TRBJ1-1|TRBV10-3
CAISRQGGTEAFF
>TRBJ2-5|TRBV4-2
CASSQDPMTSGGAKTQYF
>TRBJ1-2|TRBV3-1
CASSQADRASGYTF
>TRBJ1-5|TRBV5-1
CASSLEQGNQPQHF
>TRBJ2-1|TRBV7-9
CASSPGTSSGYNEQFF
>TRBJ1-1|TRBV29-1
CSVELASTFTEAFF
>TRBJ2-5|TRBV27
CASGFDEETQYF
>TRBJ2-7|TRBV6-5
CASRKGQGFYEQYF
>TRBJ2-3|TRBV20-1
CSASGTSVGDTQYF
>TRBJ2-5|TRBV12-3/TRBV12-4
CASSAVSASGEETQYF
>TRBJ2-5|TRBV20-1
CSARDSRGKETQYF
>TRBJ2-2|TRBV6-6
CASSYAPTGSSTGELFF
>TRBJ1-4|TRBV11-2
CASSLEWQGSEKLFF
>TRBJ1-1|TRBV20-1
CSARLGFVNTEAFF
>TRBJ2-3|TRBV29-1
CSVATSGATDTQYF
>TRBJ2-3|TRBV5-1
CASSWLAGRPTDTQYF
>TRBJ2-7|TRBV20-1
CSAADSRSYEQYF
>TRBJ1-2|TRBV7-2
CASSPGSGAGYTF
>TRBJ1-4|TRBV4-3
CASSPMGTETNEKLFF
>TRBJ1-5|TRBV19
CASSPRQPNQPQHF
>TRBJ2-5|TRBV9
CASSVGADPQETQYF
>TRBJ2-7|TRBV7-2
CASSLAGPGSYEQYF
>TRBJ1-2|TRBV11-2
CASSLGRGGYGYTF